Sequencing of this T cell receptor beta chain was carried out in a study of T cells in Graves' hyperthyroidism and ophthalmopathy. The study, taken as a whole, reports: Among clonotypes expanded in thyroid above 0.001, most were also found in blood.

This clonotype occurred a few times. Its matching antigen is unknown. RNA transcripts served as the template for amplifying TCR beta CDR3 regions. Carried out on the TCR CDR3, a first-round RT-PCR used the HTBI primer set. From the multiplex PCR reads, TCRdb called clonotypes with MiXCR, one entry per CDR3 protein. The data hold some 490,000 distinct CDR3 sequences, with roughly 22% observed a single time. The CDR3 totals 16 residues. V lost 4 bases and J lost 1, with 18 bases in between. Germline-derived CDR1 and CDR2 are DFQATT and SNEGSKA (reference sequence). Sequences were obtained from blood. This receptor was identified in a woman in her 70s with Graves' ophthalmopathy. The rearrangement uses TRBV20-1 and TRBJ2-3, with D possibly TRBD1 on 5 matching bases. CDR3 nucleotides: TGCAGTGCTACCCTTGATTCAGGGTCCGGCACAGATACGCAGTATTTT. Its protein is CSATLDSGSGTDTQYF.